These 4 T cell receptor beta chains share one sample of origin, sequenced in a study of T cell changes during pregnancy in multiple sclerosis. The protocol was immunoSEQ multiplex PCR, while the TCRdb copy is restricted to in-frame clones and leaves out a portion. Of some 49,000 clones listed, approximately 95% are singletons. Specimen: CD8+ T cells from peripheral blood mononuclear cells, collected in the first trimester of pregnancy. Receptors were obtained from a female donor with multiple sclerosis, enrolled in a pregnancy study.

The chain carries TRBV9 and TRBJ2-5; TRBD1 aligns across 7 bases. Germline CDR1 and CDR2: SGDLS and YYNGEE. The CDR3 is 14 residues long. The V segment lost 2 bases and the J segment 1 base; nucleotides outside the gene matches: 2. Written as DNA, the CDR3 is TGTGCCAGCAGCGTCGGGGACAGCCAAGAGACCCAGTACTTC. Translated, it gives CASSVGDSQETQYF.

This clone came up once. DNA for the CDR3: TGTGCCAGCAGTTTACTAATAAGCCGCATTGAAGCTTTCTTT. This codes for CASSLLISRIEAFF. This chain joins TRBV28 and TRBJ1-1; D is ambiguous. CDR3 size: 14 residues. The germline gives CDR1 MDHEN, CDR2 SYDVKM. V was shortened by 2 bases and J by 7 bases, with 14 bases between the two germline ends. Variable domain in full (rest from reference TRBV28 and TRBJ1-1): DVKVTQSSRYLVKRTGEKVFLECVQDMDHENMFWYRQDPGLGLRLIYFSYDVKMKEKGDIPEGYSVSREKKERFSLILESASTNQTSMYLCASSLLISRIEAFFGQGTRLTVV.

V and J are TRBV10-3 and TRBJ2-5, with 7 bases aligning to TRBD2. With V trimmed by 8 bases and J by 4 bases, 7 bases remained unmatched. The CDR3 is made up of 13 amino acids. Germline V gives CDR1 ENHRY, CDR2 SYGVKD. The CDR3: CAIQGEGLETQYF. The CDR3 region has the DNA TGTGCCATCCAAGGGGAGGGTCTAGAGACCCAGTACTTC.

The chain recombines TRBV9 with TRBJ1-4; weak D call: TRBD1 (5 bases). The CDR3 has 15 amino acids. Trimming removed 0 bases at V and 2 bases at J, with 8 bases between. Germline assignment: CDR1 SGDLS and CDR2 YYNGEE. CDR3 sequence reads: CASSVGRVTNEKLFF. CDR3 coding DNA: TGTGCCAGCAGCGTAGGCAGGGTCACTAATGAAAAACTGTTTTTT.